This TCR beta chain was recorded in a study of cytomegalovirus exposure and HLA in healthy donors. The overall study: About 85 million unique TCR sequences came from HLA-typed donors in an early release. Regarding the study as a whole: The study put 150 to 200 TCR beta chains on its list as cytomegalovirus-associated. CMV antigen specificity was confirmed in vitro for three CMV-associated chains.

The trim removed 5 bases at V and 7 bases at J, leaving 14 bases unmatched. The length of the CDR3 is 16 residues. Looked up from germline, CDR1 is SEHNR and CDR2 is FQNEAQ (reference sequence). Note on this clone: Antigen specificity is unknown.

It was with 60 Vbeta and 13 Jbeta primers that the PCR ran. Profiling relied on immunoSEQ multiplex PCR, and the TCRdb table lists in-frame clones only, not all of them. The profile shows some 100,000 clones, about four fifths of them singletons. Source material: PBMCs. This receptor was obtained from a male donor in good health and CMV-seropositive. The chain uses TRBV7-9 and TRBJ1-5; 7 positions agree with TRBD1. CDR3 sequence reads: CASSLGTAALGQPQHF. The CDR3 DNA is TGTGCCAGCAGCCTGGGGACAGCCGCGTTGGGCCAGCCCCAGCATTTT.